This TCR beta chain was obtained from a study of blood T cell repertoires in COVID-19. The germline CDR1 and CDR2 sequences are MNHEY and SVGAGI. The CDR3 has 11 amino acids. Trimming pared 6 bases from V and 10 bases from J, leaving 12 bases between. Participants' own reports of clinical history determined their cohort assignment. Clones were sequenced by immunoSEQ multiplex PCR, and TCRdb holds only the in-frame ones, with some missing. Among over 250,000 clones listed, roughly 90% were seen once. The material sequenced was PBMCs or T cells enriched from blood (not recorded which). V gene TRBV6-5 combines with J gene TRBJ1-1; D unclear. The receptor was isolated from a woman younger than 35 who had recovered from COVID-19. The chain's CDR3 is CASSAKSIAFF. CDR3 coding DNA: TGTGCCAGCAGCGCGAAATCGATAGCTTTCTTT.